Listed below are T cell receptor beta chains from one sample, sequenced in a study of T cell responses to AZD1222 COVID-19 vaccine. Produced via immunoSEQ multiplex PCR; TCRdb's table is partial and in-frame only. The table includes roughly 190,000 clones, approximately 95% detected once. Sequences were derived from peripheral blood, sampled on day 0 of AZD1222 vaccination. Receptors originate from an adult in good health. Both conserved end residues are part of each CDR3. Fields, in order: J gene, V gene, clone size, D gene, CDR3 protein. The D gene is left open where the match is weak. Rows give clone size only sometimes, using once, few, many, or a class for an expanded clone.

j_call: TRBJ2-7; v_call: TRBV3-1/TRBV3-2; clone_size: -; d_call: TRBD1; cdr3_aa: CASSQEGGAQGSWYEQYF
j_call: TRBJ2-5; v_call: TRBV11-1; clone_size: -; d_call: -; cdr3_aa: CASSSGPGPTQAQYF
j_call: TRBJ2-2; v_call: TRBV11-3; clone_size: -; d_call: -; cdr3_aa: CASRGIGELFF
j_call: TRBJ1-3; v_call: TRBV7-9; clone_size: -; d_call: -; cdr3_aa: CASSLETGSLGNTIYF
j_call: TRBJ1-1; v_call: TRBV3-1/TRBV3-2; clone_size: -; d_call: TRBD1; cdr3_aa: CASSLQGGGTEAFF
j_call: TRBJ2-3; v_call: TRBV7-9; clone_size: -; d_call: TRBD1; cdr3_aa: CASSARQGADTQYF
j_call: TRBJ1-2; v_call: TRBV27; clone_size: -; d_call: -; cdr3_aa: CASSLSIGGAGGYTF
j_call: TRBJ1-1; v_call: TRBV4-1; clone_size: once; d_call: -; cdr3_aa: CASSQDAGLPTEAFF
j_call: TRBJ1-6; v_call: TRBV6-5; clone_size: once; d_call: -; cdr3_aa: CASSYVGSSYNSPLHF
j_call: TRBJ2-2; v_call: TRBV5-1; clone_size: -; d_call: -; cdr3_aa: CASSQLGGTGELFF
j_call: TRBJ2-2; v_call: TRBV7-9; clone_size: few; d_call: -; cdr3_aa: CASGPQGPGELFF
j_call: TRBJ2-1; v_call: TRBV7-6; clone_size: -; d_call: TRBD1; cdr3_aa: CASSPHFGDRDNEQFF
j_call: TRBJ2-1; v_call: TRBV19; clone_size: -; d_call: TRBD2; cdr3_aa: CASSILRASGSSYNEQFF
j_call: TRBJ2-7; v_call: TRBV25-1; clone_size: few; d_call: -; cdr3_aa: CASGGVLSYEQYF
j_call: TRBJ1-1; v_call: TRBV5-1; clone_size: -; d_call: -; cdr3_aa: CASSFGGNTEAFF
j_call: TRBJ2-2; v_call: TRBV9; clone_size: -; d_call: TRBD1; cdr3_aa: CASRAALGQGTGELFF
j_call: TRBJ1-1; v_call: TRBV10-1; clone_size: -; d_call: -; cdr3_aa: CASSGANTEAFF
j_call: TRBJ1-1; v_call: TRBV2; clone_size: -; d_call: TRBD1; cdr3_aa: CASRGQGFVVFF
j_call: TRBJ2-2; v_call: TRBV6-6; clone_size: -; d_call: TRBD2; cdr3_aa: CASSLTSGGANTGELFF
j_call: TRBJ2-1; v_call: TRBV4-1; clone_size: -; d_call: -; cdr3_aa: CASSSFRGRNEQFF
j_call: TRBJ1-6; v_call: TRBV7-8; clone_size: -; d_call: TRBD1; cdr3_aa: CASSFASGTGSYSPLHF
j_call: TRBJ1-1; v_call: TRBV21-1; clone_size: -; d_call: -; cdr3_aa: CASSKVDRSNTEAFF
j_call: TRBJ2-1; v_call: TRBV6-1; clone_size: -; d_call: TRBD2; cdr3_aa: CASSERLAGAWNEQFF
j_call: TRBJ1-6; v_call: TRBV6-5; clone_size: -; d_call: -; cdr3_aa: CASSYVVSYNSPLHF
j_call: TRBJ1-4; v_call: TRBV2; clone_size: once; d_call: TRBD1; cdr3_aa: CASRGTVGLFF
j_call: TRBJ2-3; v_call: TRBV6-1; clone_size: -; d_call: -; cdr3_aa: CASSEPGRKGTDTQYF
j_call: TRBJ1-1; v_call: TRBV19; clone_size: -; d_call: TRBD1; cdr3_aa: CASSYRTGTNTEAFF
j_call: TRBJ1-2; v_call: TRBV25-1; clone_size: -; d_call: -; cdr3_aa: CASSTSSVESTWDYGYTF
j_call: TRBJ1-2; v_call: TRBV10-3; clone_size: -; d_call: -; cdr3_aa: CAINWSRYGYTF
j_call: TRBJ1-4; v_call: TRBV9; clone_size: -; d_call: -; cdr3_aa: CASSVGDLTNEKLFF
j_call: TRBJ1-2; v_call: TRBV7-2; clone_size: -; d_call: -; cdr3_aa: CASSLQGAGYGYTF
j_call: TRBJ1-1; v_call: TRBV5-1; clone_size: -; d_call: -; cdr3_aa: CASSLATSGVSTEAFF
j_call: TRBJ1-3; v_call: TRBV3-1/TRBV3-2; clone_size: -; d_call: -; cdr3_aa: CASSQIGNTIYF
j_call: TRBJ2-1; v_call: TRBV4-1; clone_size: -; d_call: -; cdr3_aa: CASSRGGGINNEQFF
j_call: TRBJ1-5; v_call: TRBV6-1; clone_size: -; d_call: -; cdr3_aa: CASSEGLGGAPHF
j_call: TRBJ2-2; v_call: TRBV4-1; clone_size: -; d_call: -; cdr3_aa: CASSQDPNRFNTGELFF
j_call: TRBJ2-5; v_call: TRBV9; clone_size: -; d_call: TRBD1; cdr3_aa: CASSDRTGRRGETQYF